This TCR gamma chain derives from a study of gamma delta lymphoproliferative disorders and STAT genes. Study information: Each gamma-chain library started from at least 50 ng of genomic DNA, using the LymphoTrack Dx TCRG Assay.

Germline V CDR1 and CDR2: EGSTGY, YDSYTSSV. J was trimmed by 3 bases and V by 5 bases; bases with no gene match: 22. The CDR3 sequence is 18 residues long. Sequencing used genomic DNA taken from PBMCs of patients and controls. This clone qualifies as medium-sized. TCRdb reanalysed the multiplex PCR reads with CATT. The data show under 5,000 gamma-chain clones, 7% to 8% seen once. Specimen: blood. This clonotype originated in a human donor in good health. V gene TRGV4 combines with J gene TRGJ1 or TRGJ2. Assignment of the J gene here rests on matching the DNA to germline, because TCRdb gives none. The CDR3 sequence is CATWADPPSPLIYYKKLF. In DNA form, the CDR3 reads TGTGCCACCTGGGCCGATCCCCCCTCCCCTCTCATTTATTATAAGAAACTCTTT.